The T cell receptor beta chain under discussion was sequenced for a study of shared clonotypes between healthy human individuals (dated by TCRdb to about 2020). In the study overall: A few men and a couple of women, aged 18 to 49 years, made up the cohort. Between about 0.85 and 8.9 billion PBMCs per donor were obtained by leukapheresis. Different laboratories and diverse techniques were used to prepare libraries and sequence TCR repertoires, to increase sequencing depth and limit assay-specific biases. Per donor, three plates each were used for CD4 naive and CD4 memory, two for CD8 naive, and one for CD8 memory. To estimate repertoire size and how much clonotypes are shared between individuals, the study performed deep sequencing of blood TCR repertoires from roughly five healthy adults.

Study-wide findings and limitations: Sampling was limited to blood, and TCR repertoires in tissue likely differ from TCR repertoires in blood. Estimated clonotype richness was generally larger for naive than for memory subsets. Based on pairwise subsampling, the degree of clonotype sharing among donors was expected to be affected by sequencing depth. Because the study included only a small number of donors, the genetic and exposure-history diversity represented was limited. Clonotypes shared by all four sorted-subset donors showed higher generation probabilities than non-shared clonotypes. Rarefaction of sorted-subset datasets indicated incomplete sequencing despite the large sequencing depth. When four donors were compared, the shared fraction of clonotypes was approximately 5% for naive CD4, 3.5% for naive CD8, more than 2% for memory CD4, and less than 0.45% for memory CD8.

Using the deep immunoSEQ assay, multiplex PCR amplified TCR CDR3 regions from genomic DNA. Genomic DNA extracted from each cell subset was distributed evenly over all wells of several immunoSEQ 96-well plates, and each plate served as one replicate. For sorted subsets, each replicate PCR was loaded with about 0.2 ug genomic DNA, equivalent to 25,000 to 30,000 T cell genomes. Purified libraries were measured with a Qubit 3.0 fluorometer, size-checked on a Bioanalyzer 2100, and measured again with the KAPA Library Quantification kit. Each immunoSEQ 96-well plate was sequenced on its own single-read 150-cycle Illumina NextSeq 550 flow cell. In the original analysis: Because the immunoSEQ output included only junctional sequences and no quality scores, the filtering could not be the same as the filtering used for full-length reads. To assign V/J genes and CDR3, sequences were annotated using PyIR, a Python wrapper for IgBLAST v1.9, with IMGT germline references. Any read was removed if the V/J assignment was weak (E-value above 1e-6), the CDR3 was missing, or the read contained stop codons, out-of-frame junctions, or ambiguous translated residues. A V3J clonotype was defined by an identical inferred V gene, J gene, and CDR3 amino acid sequence. To compute the percentage overlap between repertoires, the number of shared unique clonotypes was divided by the size of the smaller repertoire. Richness of each repertoire was evaluated using RTK rarefaction, the Chao1 estimator, and Recon v2.1 estimates of unobserved clonotypes. For all TCRbeta clonotypes obtained by the gDNA method from several donors, generation probabilities were computed with OLGA. The table comes from immuneACCESS by way of TCRdb, which keeps in-frame sequences with V and J called. Part of the clones is missing from these tables; in studies checked, under half for an unresolved V gene and the rest for unknown reasons. V and J calls and clone size are as listed in that table; D and trimming were resolved from the DNA. In all, the sample holds about 680,000 clones, and about 91% of those were seen once. Of the sample, more than 20% is held by the ten largest clones.

About this clone: Its antigen remains undetermined. Base quality data are lacking; no much larger clone is found one base away.

CD8 naive samples were CD45RO-negative cells positively selected for CCR7, giving a CD45RA+CCR7+ population that excluded TemRA cells. The donors were healthy, HIV-negative adults who had no recently reported acute infections or vaccinations. All donors were Caucasian adults living in Nashville, Tennessee, USA. Blood was collected by leukapheresis, and PBMCs were isolated by Ficoll-Histopaque density gradient centrifugation and then cryopreserved in liquid nitrogen vapor phase. Analytical flow cytometry was used to check the purity and quantity of each magnetically sorted T cell population. Genomic DNA was isolated from every sorted fraction and measured by UV absorbance on a Nanodrop 2000c. Counted from cysteine to phenylalanine, this CDR3 has 13 amino acids. The entry retains the CDR3 DNA only, 39 bases that are in frame from base 1. V is clipped by 1 base and J by 2 bases, and the sequence between their germline boundaries is 6 bases long. CDR1 and CDR2, per the germline V gene (reference sequence), are SEHNR and FQNEAQ.

Sequenced input: naive CD8+ T cells sorted from blood. This specimen's cell subset or site label, interpreted: CD45RA+CCR7+. The rearrangement combines TRBV7-9 with TRBJ2-7, with TRBD2 tentatively as D gene (5 bases match). The sequence was collected from a young man in good health. The base sequence is TGTGCCAGCAGCTTAGAGAGGGCCTACGAGCAGTACTTC. Its translation reads: CASSLERAYEQYF.